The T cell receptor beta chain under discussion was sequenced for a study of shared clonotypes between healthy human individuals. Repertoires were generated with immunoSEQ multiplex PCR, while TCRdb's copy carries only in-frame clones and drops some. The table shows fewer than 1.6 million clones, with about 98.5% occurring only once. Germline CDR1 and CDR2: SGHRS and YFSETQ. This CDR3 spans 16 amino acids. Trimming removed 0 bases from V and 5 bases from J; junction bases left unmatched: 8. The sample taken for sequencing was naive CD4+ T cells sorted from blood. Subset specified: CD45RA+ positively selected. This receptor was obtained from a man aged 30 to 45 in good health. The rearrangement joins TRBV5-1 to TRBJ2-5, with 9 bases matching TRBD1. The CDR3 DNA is TGCGCCAGCAGCTTGGCGACAGGGGGGAAGGGGGAGACCCAGTACTTC. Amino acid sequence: CASSLATGGKGETQYF.